Below are 22 T cell receptor beta chains sequenced from a single sample in a study of monozygotic twins with cystic fibrosis. The protocol was immunoSEQ multiplex PCR, while the TCRdb copy is restricted to in-frame clones and leaves out a portion. There are approximately 8,700 clones in the sample; approximately 91% occur only once, and around 5.4% lies in the top ten. The source material was blood. The receptor source for this set is a boy younger than 10 with cystic fibrosis.

This clone was observed a handful of times. This sequence joins TRBV2 and TRBJ2-2; D possibly corresponds to TRBD1 (5 bases). The CDR3 loop spans 15 amino acids. The germline gives CDR1 SNHLY, CDR2 FYNNEI. Trimming pared 5 bases from V and 5 bases from J, leaving 15 bases between. The CDR3 DNA is TGTGCCAGCAGTTGGCAGGGTCCCTTGACCGGGGAGCTGTTTTTT. It codes for CASSWQGPLTGELFF. The full variable domain, its missing parts supplied by reference TRBV2 and TRBJ2-2, is EPEVTQTPSHQVTQMGQEVILRCVPISNHLYFYWYRQILGQKVEFLVSFYNNEISEKSEIFDDQFSVERPDGSNFTLKIRSTKLEDSAMYFCASSWQGPLTGELFFGEGSRLTVL.

The rearrangement links TRBV9 to TRBJ1-5; 8 positions match TRBD1. V was clipped by 4 bases and J by 4 bases; unmatched bases: 7. The CDR3 consists of 15 residues. Per the germline V gene, CDR1 is SGDLS and CDR2 is YYNGEE. The DNA for the CDR3 is TGTGCCAGCAGCCCCGGGACAGGAATTAATCAGCCCCAGCATTTT. Its protein product is CASSPGTGINQPQHF.

V and J are TRBV5-6 and TRBJ1-5; tentative D call: TRBD1 (5 bases). CDR1 is SGHDT and CDR2 is YYEEEE in the germline V gene. V was pared by 0 bases and J by 7 bases, with 17 bases between. The CDR3 has 16 residues. CDR3 in amino acids: CASSLALGNGGQPQHF. The CDR3 DNA follows: TGTGCCAGCAGCTTGGCCTTGGGCAACGGGGGGCAGCCCCAGCATTTT.

J is TRBJ2-7 and V is TRBV5-4, with a tentative D call TRBD1 (7 bases). CDR1 is SGHNT and CDR2 is YYREEE in the germline V gene (reference sequence). V gave up 3 bases and J gave up 2 bases, with 18 bases separating them. The CDR3 is 16 amino acids. The CDR3 region has the DNA TGTGCCAGCAGCTCTTTTGACAGGGAGGTACCCTACGAGCAGTACGTC. It specifies CASSSFDREVPYEQYV.

The J gene is TRBJ2-3, the V gene TRBV6-6; D ambiguous. The V and J ends lost 6 bases and 5 bases respectively, with 6 bases between them. The CDR3 is 11 amino acids. Germline V lookup: CDR1 MNHNY, CDR2 SVGAGI (reference sequence). DNA for the CDR3: TGTGCCAGCAGCCCGGGAGATACGCAGTATTTT. It specifies CASSPGDTQYF.

The chain links TRBV7-2 to TRBJ2-7, with 7 bases fitting TRBD2. Germline V CDR1 and CDR2: SGHTA, FQGNSA. J was trimmed by 7 bases and V by 5 bases; bases with no gene match: 14. The CDR3 consists of 15 residues. The CDR3 is CASSPGGFLRGEQYF. The CDR3, as DNA: TGTGCCAGCAGCCCCGGGGGGTTTTTAAGGGGAGAGCAGTACTTC. The complete variable domain, with remaining parts taken from reference TRBV7-2 and TRBJ2-7, reads GAGVSQSPSNKVTEKGKDVELRCDPISGHTALYWYRQSLGQGLEFLIYFQGNSAPDKSGLPSDRFSAERTGGSVSTLTIQRTQQEDSAVYLCASSPGGFLRGEQYFGPGTRLTVT.

The rearrangement uses TRBV19 and TRBJ2-1; 11 bases are a match to TRBD1. The CDR3 runs 15 residues. Germline assignment: CDR1 LNHDA and CDR2 SQIVND (reference sequence). J lost 6 bases, V lost 7 bases, and 8 bases had no gene match. CDR3 amino acids: CASTPGTGGFNEQFF. The DNA of the CDR3 is TGTGCCAGTACCCCCGGGACAGGGGGTTTCAATGAGCAGTTCTTC. The whole variable domain, remainder taken from reference TRBV19 and TRBJ2-1, is DGGITQSPKYLFRKEGQNVTLSCEQNLNHDAMYWYRQDPGQGLRLIYYSQIVNDFQKGDIAEGYSVSREKKESFPLTVTSAQKNPTAFYLCASTPGTGGFNEQFFGPGTRLTVL.

The rearrangement uses TRBV29-1 and TRBJ1-2; D is unresolved. V dropped 6 bases and J dropped 1 base, with 6 bases sitting between them. Per germline, CDR1 SQVTM and CDR2 ANQGSEA. The CDR3 is 11 residues long. CDR3 sequence: CSVGFNYGYTF. CDR3 nucleotides: TGCAGCGTGGGGTTTAACTATGGCTACACCTTC.

This rearrangement joins TRBV5-6 to TRBJ2-7; D remains unclear. This CDR3 contains 15 residues. Germline CDR1 is SGHDT and CDR2 is YYEEEE. Trimming cost V 0 bases and J 0 bases, with 10 bases left between them. The CDR3, as DNA: TGTGCCAGCAGCTTGGGGCAGATGAGCTCCTACGAGCAGTACTTC. It translates to CASSLGQMSSYEQYF.

The chain recombines TRBV6-5 with TRBJ1-2, with D perhaps matching TRBD1 (5 bases). V dropped 2 bases and J dropped 4 bases, with 11 bases sitting between them. This CDR3 is built from 14 residues. Germline CDR1 reads MNHEY; CDR2 reads SVGAGI. The CDR3 DNA is TGTGCCAGCAGTTACAGCCAGGGAATCTATGGCTACACCTTC. Its protein product is CASSYSQGIYGYTF.

The chain is built from TRBV20-1 and TRBJ2-1; no reliable D call. Germline V gene lookup returns CDR1 DFQATT and CDR2 SNEGSKA (reference sequence). V was pared by 2 bases and J by 6 bases, with 5 bases between. The CDR3 sequence is 11 residues long. CDR3 bases: TGCAGTGCTAGACTAGGCAATGAGCAGTTCTTC. Residues: CSARLGNEQFF.

This chain joins TRBV2 and TRBJ2-7, with 8 bases fitting TRBD2. The CDR3 sequence is 16 residues long. J gave up 1 base and V 0 bases, and 5 bases lay outside the gene matches. The germline gives CDR1 SNHLY, CDR2 FYNNEI. CDR3 protein: CASSEAWAGGSYEQYF. The CDR3 nucleotides read TGTGCCAGCAGTGAAGCTTGGGCGGGGGGATCCTACGAGCAGTACTTC.

The V and J genes are TRBV5-1 and TRBJ2-6, with D maybe TRBD1 (6 bases). CDR1 and CDR2 (germline): SGHRS, YFSETQ. The length of the CDR3 is 18 residues. The V and J ends lost 4 bases and 0 bases respectively, with 17 bases between them. The CDR3 coding sequence is TGCGCCAGCAGCGAAAAGGACAGTGCCTCCTCTGGGGCCAACGTCCTGACTTTC. Protein sequence: CASSEKDSASSGANVLTF.

This chain connects TRBV6-1 to TRBJ2-7; TRBD1 matches 7 bases. With V trimmed by 4 bases and J by 4 bases, 10 bases remained unmatched. Germline CDR1 MNHNS, CDR2 SASEGT. The CDR3 sequence is 15 residues long. The CDR3 loop reads CASSARWAGGYEQYF. CDR3 bases: TGTGCCAGCAGTGCGCGCTGGGCAGGGGGTTACGAGCAGTACTTC.

V is TRBV19 and J is TRBJ1-2, with D uncertain. This CDR3 contains 14 residues. In germline, CDR1 is LNHDA, CDR2 SQIVND (reference sequence). V lost 6 bases to trimming and J lost 8 bases, with 19 bases between them. CDR3 amino acids: CASSPRTLSEGYTF. The CDR3 DNA is TGTGCCAGTAGCCCCAGGACGCTCTCGGAGGGCTACACCTTC.

This clone was seen just once. The rearrangement joins TRBV7-6 to TRBJ2-3; possibly TRBD1 or TRBD2 for D (6 bases each). Germline-derived CDR1 and CDR2 are SGHVS and FNYEAQ. CDR3 length: 15 residues. Trimming left V 1 base short and J 2 bases short, with 10 bases between. The DNA of the CDR3 is TGTGCCAGCAGCTTAGACCGGGGGCCCACAGATACGCAGTATTTT. It translates to CASSLDRGPTDTQYF.

As DNA, the CDR3 is TGTGCCATCAGTGAGCCGACAGGGGGAAAGAACGAGCAGTACGTC. Its translation: CAISEPTGGKNEQYV. The rearrangement links TRBV10-3 to TRBJ2-7; TRBD1 matches at 9 bases. The ends lost 2 bases at V and 5 bases at J; junction bases unmatched: 7. The germline gives CDR1 ENHRY, CDR2 SYGVKD. The CDR3 runs to 15 residues.

The V gene is TRBV7-9, the J gene TRBJ2-5, with D tentatively TRBD2 (5 bases). The CDR3 sequence is 14 residues long. The germline gives CDR1 SEHNR, CDR2 FQNEAQ (reference sequence). The V end lost 2 bases, the J end lost 4 bases, and 11 bases lay between the germline ends. The CDR3 region has the DNA TGTGCCAGCAGCTTATCCCTAGCTGGAGAGACCCAGTACTTC. This translates into CASSLSLAGETQYF.

The gene calls are TRBV6-6 and TRBJ1-1; a weak D match, TRBD1 (6 bases). This CDR3 comprises 15 residues. Germline loops: CDR1 MNHNY, CDR2 SVGAGI (reference sequence). Trimming took off 7 bases at V and 5 bases at J, with 20 bases between the two ends. Here the CDR3 reads CASNFPFGGGTEAFF. In DNA, the CDR3 is TGTGCCAGCAATTTCCCCTTCGGGGGCGGAACTGAAGCTTTCTTT.

The rearrangement links TRBV4-1 to TRBJ2-2; a weak D match, TRBD1 (5 bases). V was shortened by 6 bases and J by 0 bases, with 14 bases between the two germline ends. This CDR3 region has 16 residues. Germline V lookup: CDR1 MGHRA, CDR2 YSYEKL. CDR3 amino acids: CASRATDTTNTGELFF. DNA for the CDR3: TGCGCCAGCAGGGCAACGGACACCACGAACACCGGGGAGCTGTTTTTT.

The rearrangement joins TRBV30 to TRBJ2-6; no firm D call. CDR3 size: 15 residues. In germline, CDR1 is GTSNPN, CDR2 SVGIG (reference sequence). Trimming removed 2 bases at V and 0 bases at J, with 8 bases between. The CDR3 sequence: CAWSFGHSGANVLTF. CDR3 DNA: TGTGCCTGGAGTTTTGGGCACTCTGGGGCCAACGTCCTGACTTTC.

V gene TRBV29-1 combines with J gene TRBJ1-1; TRBD1 aligns across 9 bases. Germline CDR1 SQVTM, CDR2 ANQGSEA. The CDR3 is 12 residues long. Trimming at V came to 4 bases and at J to 6 bases, leaving 3 bases not matched to a gene. This CDR3 reads CSVGGTGSEAFF. Written as DNA, the CDR3 is TGCAGCGTTGGAGGGACAGGGTCTGAAGCTTTCTTT. The complete variable domain, with remaining parts taken from reference TRBV29-1 and TRBJ1-1, reads SAVISQKPSRDICQRGTSLTIQCQVDSQVTMMFWYRQQPGQSLTLIATANQGSEATYESGFVIDKFPISRPNLTFSTLTVSNMSPEDSSIYLCSVGGTGSEAFFGQGTRLTVV.